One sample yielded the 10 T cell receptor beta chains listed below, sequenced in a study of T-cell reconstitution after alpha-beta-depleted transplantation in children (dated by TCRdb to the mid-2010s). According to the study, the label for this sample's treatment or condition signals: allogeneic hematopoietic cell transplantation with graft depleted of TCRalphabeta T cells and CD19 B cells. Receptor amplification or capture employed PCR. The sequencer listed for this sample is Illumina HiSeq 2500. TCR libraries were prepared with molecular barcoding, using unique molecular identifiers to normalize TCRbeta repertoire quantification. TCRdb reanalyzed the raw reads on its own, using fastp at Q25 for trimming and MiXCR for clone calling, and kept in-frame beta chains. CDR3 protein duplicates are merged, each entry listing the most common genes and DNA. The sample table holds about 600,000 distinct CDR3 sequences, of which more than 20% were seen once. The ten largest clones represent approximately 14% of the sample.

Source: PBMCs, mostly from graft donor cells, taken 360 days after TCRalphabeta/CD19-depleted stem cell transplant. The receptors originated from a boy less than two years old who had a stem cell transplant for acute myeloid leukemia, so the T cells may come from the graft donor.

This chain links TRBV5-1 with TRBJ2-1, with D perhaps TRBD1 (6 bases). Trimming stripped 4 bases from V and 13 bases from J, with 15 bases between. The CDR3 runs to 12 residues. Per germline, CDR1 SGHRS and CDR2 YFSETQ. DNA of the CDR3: TGCGCCAGCAGCCCGGACAGTTTTGTCCAGTTCTTC. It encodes CASSPDSFVQFF.

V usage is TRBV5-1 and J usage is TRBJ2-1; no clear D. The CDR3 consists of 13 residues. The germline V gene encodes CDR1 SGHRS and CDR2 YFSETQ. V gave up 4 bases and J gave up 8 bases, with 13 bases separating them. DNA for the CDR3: TGCGCCAGCAGCCTTGAGTCATGGCATGAGCAGTTCTTC. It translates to CASSLESWHEQFF.

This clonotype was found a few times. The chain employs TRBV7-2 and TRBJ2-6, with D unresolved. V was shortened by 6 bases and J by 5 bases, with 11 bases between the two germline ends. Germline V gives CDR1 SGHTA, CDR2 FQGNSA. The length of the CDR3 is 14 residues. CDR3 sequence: CASSNPLWANVLTF. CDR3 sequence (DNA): TGTGCCAGCAGTAACCCTTTGTGGGCCAACGTCCTGACTTTC.

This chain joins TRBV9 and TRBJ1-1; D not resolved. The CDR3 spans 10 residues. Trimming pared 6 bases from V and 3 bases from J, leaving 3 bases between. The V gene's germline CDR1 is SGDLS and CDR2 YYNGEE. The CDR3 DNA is TGTGCCAGCACCGACACTGAAGCTTTCTTT. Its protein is CASTDTEAFF.

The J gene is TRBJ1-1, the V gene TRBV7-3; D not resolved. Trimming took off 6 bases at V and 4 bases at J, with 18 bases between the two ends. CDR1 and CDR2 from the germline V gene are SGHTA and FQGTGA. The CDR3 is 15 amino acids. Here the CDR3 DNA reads TGTGCCAGCAGTCCCGGAGGGTGGGCCACCACTGAAGCTTTCTTT. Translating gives CASSPGGWATTEAFF.

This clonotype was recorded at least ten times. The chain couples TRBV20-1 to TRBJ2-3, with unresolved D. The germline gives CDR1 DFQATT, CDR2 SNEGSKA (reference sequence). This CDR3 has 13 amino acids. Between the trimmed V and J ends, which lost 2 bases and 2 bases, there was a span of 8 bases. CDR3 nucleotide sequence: TGCAGTGCTAGAAGTCTAGTCACAGATACGCAGTATTTT. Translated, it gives CSARSLVTDTQYF.

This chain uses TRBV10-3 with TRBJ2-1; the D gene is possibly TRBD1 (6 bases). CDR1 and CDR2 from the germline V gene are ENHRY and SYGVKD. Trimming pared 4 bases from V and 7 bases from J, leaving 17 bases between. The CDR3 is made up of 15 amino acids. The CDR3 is CAISGGQGKSNEQFF. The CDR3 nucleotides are TGTGCCATCAGTGGTGGGCAGGGGAAGTCTAATGAGCAGTTCTTC.

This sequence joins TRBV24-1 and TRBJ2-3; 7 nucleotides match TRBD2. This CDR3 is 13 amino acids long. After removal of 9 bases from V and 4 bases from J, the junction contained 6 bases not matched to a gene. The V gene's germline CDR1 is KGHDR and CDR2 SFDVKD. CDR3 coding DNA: TGTGCCACCCGAGCGGGGATCGCAGATACGCAGTATTTT. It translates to CATRAGIADTQYF.

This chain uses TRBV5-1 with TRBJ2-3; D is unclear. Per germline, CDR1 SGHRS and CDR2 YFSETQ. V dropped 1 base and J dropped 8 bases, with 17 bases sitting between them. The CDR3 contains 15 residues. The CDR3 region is CASSLMSSPPGTQYF. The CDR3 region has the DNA TGCGCCAGCAGCTTGATGTCTAGTCCACCAGGTACGCAGTATTTT.

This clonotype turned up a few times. As DNA, the CDR3 is TGCAGTGCCTCTCGGACAGCCCCTAGCTCCTACAATGAGCAGTTCTTC. Translated, it gives CSASRTAPSSYNEQFF. The chain has TRBV20-1 and TRBJ2-1; perhaps TRBD1 as D (6 bases). Germline-derived CDR1 and CDR2 are DFQATT and SNEGSKA (reference sequence). Deletions cut 6 bases from V and 0 bases from J, with 18 bases between. The CDR3 spans 16 residues.